There are a few counts of the clone carrying this T cell receptor beta chain. The target antigen is unknown. This sample is part of a study of T cells in Graves' hyperthyroidism and ophthalmopathy. About the study: At the time of initial diagnosis and before any treatment, peripheral blood was collected.

Patients showing uncontrolled infection, other autoimmune disease, pregnancy or lactation were ineligible. The PBMCs studied were ones that came from approximately 9.9 ml fresh peripheral blood. The CDR3 totals 16 residues. Trimming at V came to 5 bases and at J to 4 bases, leaving 5 bases not matched to a gene. Germline V lookup: CDR1 SEHNR, CDR2 FQNEAQ (reference sequence). Study-wide points: Expanded thyroid clonotypes (above 0.001) were mostly also found in blood.

TCR beta CDR3 regions were amplified from RNA transcripts. First-round RT-PCR targeting the TCR CDR3 was performed with the HTBI primer set. TCRdb recomputed calls from the multiplex PCR reads with MiXCR, one row per CDR3 protein. The sample lists hundreds of thousands of distinct CDR3 sequences; roughly 16% were seen once. The gene calls are TRBV7-9 and TRBJ2-3; 14 bases are a match to TRBD2. Sequencing was done on a sample of blood. The source of this sequence is a woman between 40 and 50 years old with Graves' ophthalmopathy. CDR3 loop: CASSGWTSGGSDTQYF. CDR3 DNA sequence: TGTGCCAGCAGCGGATGGACTAGCGGGGGGTCAGATACGCAGTATTTT.